Listed below are T cell receptor beta chains from one sample, sequenced in a study. TCRdb recomputed calls from the 5' RACE reads with MiXCR, one row per CDR3 protein. The repertoire includes over 30,000 distinct CDR3 sequences, 26% of them detected once, and around 3.5% sits in the top ten. Material: naive CD4+ T cells sorted from a lymph node. All receptors come from a female donor with breast cancer. Each CDR3 is given with its conserved first and last residue. The order of the fields is J gene, D gene, V gene, clone size, CDR3 DNA, CDR3 protein. D genes are given only for firm matches. Clone size is given for some rows only: seen once, a few or many times, or a class if the clone is expanded.

>TRBJ2-5|.|TRBV5-1|.
TGCGCCAGCAGCTACGGGACACCCCAAGAGACCCAGTACTTC
CASSYGTPQETQYF
>TRBJ2-5|TRBD2|TRBV5-1|few
TGCGCCAGCAGCTTGGCGAGGAGTAGCGGGAGTTTGGAAGAGACCCAGTACTTC
CASSLARSSGSLEETQYF
>TRBJ2-3|TRBD2|TRBV20-1|few
TGCAGTGCTATTCGTCTAGCGGAAGGGACAGATACGCAGTATTTT
CSAIRLAEGTDTQYF
>TRBJ1-6|TRBD1|TRBV5-4|few
TGTGCCAGCAGCTTGTCCGTAACGGGGACAGGGGGTGAGTCACCCCTCCACTTT
CASSLSVTGTGGESPLHF
>TRBJ2-5|.|TRBV15|few
TGTGCCACCAGCAGAGAGGGGGGCGCGGGAGAGACCCAGTACTTC
CATSREGGAGETQYF
>TRBJ1-5|TRBD1|TRBV5-1|.
TGCACCAGCAGCTTGGGGGACAGAAATCAGCCCCAGCATTTT
CTSSLGDRNQPQHF
>TRBJ1-5|.|TRBV20-1|few
TGCAGTGCATGGACGTATAGCAATCAGCCCCAGCATTTT
CSAWTYSNQPQHF
>TRBJ2-2|TRBD1|TRBV5-1|.
TGCGCCTCGACCGGGACAGCCAACACCGGGGAGCTGTTTTTT
CASTGTANTGELFF
>TRBJ2-4|.|TRBV29-1|many
TGCGGCGTTGAAGATGGGGGAAACATTCAGTACTTC
CGVEDGGNIQYF
>TRBJ1-1|.|TRBV9|.
TGTGCCAGCAGTTTGGCTAGCGGGAACACTGAAGCTTTCTTT
CASSLASGNTEAFF
>TRBJ2-3|TRBD1|TRBV9|.
TGTGCCAGCAGCGACCCGGGACAGGGTAGCACAGATACGCAGTATTTT
CASSDPGQGSTDTQYF
>TRBJ2-2|.|TRBV4-3|.
TGCGCCAGCAGCCAGTTTGGCGGGGAGCTGTTTTTT
CASSQFGGELFF
>TRBJ2-5|TRBD1|TRBV7-6|few
TGTGCCAGCAGCTTAGGTCCCGGGACAGGGGTTGGGACCCAGTACTTC
CASSLGPGTGVGTQYF
>TRBJ1-1|TRBD1|TRBV15|.
TGTGCCACCAGCAGATCCCGACAGGGGACTGAAGCTTTCTTT
CATSRSRQGTEAFF
>TRBJ1-1|.|TRBV6-5|.
TGTGCCAGCAGCCTCAGAGAGAACACTGAAGCTTTCTTT
CASSLRENTEAFF
>TRBJ2-5|TRBD2|TRBV5-1|few
TGCGCCAGCAGCTTGGAGTGGGGGGGTCAAGAGACCCAGTACTTC
CASSLEWGGQETQYF
>TRBJ2-1|TRBD2|TRBV5-1|few
TGCGCCAGCAGCATGACTAGCGTCTCCTACAATGAGCAGTTCTTC
CASSMTSVSYNEQFF
>TRBJ2-7|TRBD1|TRBV7-2|.
TGTGCCAGCAGCTTAGGACAGGGGCGCTCCTACGAGCAGTACTTC
CASSLGQGRSYEQYF
>TRBJ1-5|.|TRBV20-1|medium-sized
TGCAGTGCTCAGACAGGTAATCAGCCCCAGCATTTT
CSAQTGNQPQHF
>TRBJ2-1|TRBD1|TRBV29-1|.
TGCAGCCCCAGGGGGCTAGAGGACAATGAGCAGTTCTTC
CSPRGLEDNEQFF
>TRBJ2-7|.|TRBV11-2|many
TGTGCCAGCAGCCCCTCCGGAGCGGCAACGGGCTACGAGCAGTACTTC
CASSPSGAATGYEQYF
>TRBJ2-1|.|TRBV11-2|.
TGTGCCAGCAGCACCAACAATGAGCAGTTCTTC
CASSTNNEQFF
>TRBJ1-2|.|TRBV12-3/TRBV12-4|few
TGTGCCAGCAGTACCTCTGGTGGGGGCTACACCTTC
CASSTSGGGYTF
>TRBJ2-1|.|TRBV7-9|medium-sized
TGTGCCAGCTTTTCGAAGGACAATGAGCAGTTCTTC
CASFSKDNEQFF
>TRBJ2-7|TRBD1|TRBV12-3/TRBV12-4|.
TGTGCCAGCAGTCCACGCCCCACAGGGGCCTACGAGCAGTACTTC
CASSPRPTGAYEQYF
>TRBJ1-2|.|TRBV28|many
TGTGCCAGCAGTCTCCAAGCTTATGGCTACACCTTC
CASSLQAYGYTF
>TRBJ1-5|.|TRBV6-5|few
TGTGCCAGCAGTTTACGGGGATCCCAGCCCCAGCATTTT
CASSLRGSQPQHF
>TRBJ2-3|.|TRBV12-3/TRBV12-4|.
TGTGCCAACAACGAGGGGGGGTGGACAGATACGCAGTATTTT
CANNEGGWTDTQYF
>TRBJ2-7|.|TRBV4-1|few
TGCGCCAGCAGCCAAGGGCTAAGGGACCGACTCTCCTACGAGCAGTACTTC
CASSQGLRDRLSYEQYF